This T cell receptor (beta chain) was retrieved from a study of cytomegalovirus exposure and HLA in healthy donors. A note on this clone: Its specificity is not known.

Findings of the study overall: The study designated 150 or so TCR beta chains cytomegalovirus-associated.

Some clones are missing from TCRdb's copy, which holds only in-frame ones; the method was immunoSEQ multiplex PCR. The profile shows some 250,000 clones, around 91% of them singletons. The J segment lost 8 bases and the V segment lost 0 bases, leaving 8 bases of the junction unmatched. CDR3 length: 15 amino acids. CDR1 and CDR2 (germline): SGHRS, YFSETQ. The sample comprised PBMCs. The receptor's source is a woman aged 18-30 years in good health and CMV-seronegative. The rearrangement uses TRBV5-1 and TRBJ1-1, with 9 bases fitting TRBD1. The CDR3 spells CASSLDLDRGREAFF. DNA of the CDR3: TGCGCCAGCAGCTTGGACCTCGACAGGGGGAGAGAAGCTTTCTTT.